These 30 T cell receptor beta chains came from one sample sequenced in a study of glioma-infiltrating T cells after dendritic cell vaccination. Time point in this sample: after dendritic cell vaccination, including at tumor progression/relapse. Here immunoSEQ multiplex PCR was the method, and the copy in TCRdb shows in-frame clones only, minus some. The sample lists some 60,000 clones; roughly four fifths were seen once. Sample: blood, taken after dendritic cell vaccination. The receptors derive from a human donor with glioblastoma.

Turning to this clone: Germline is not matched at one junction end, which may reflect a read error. The CDR3 sequence is CASGYSGHQATQYF. DNA of the CDR3: TGTGCCAGCGGTTACAGTGGCCATCAGGCGACCCAGTACTTC. This sequence joins TRBV6-6 and TRBJ2-5; the D is unclear. The CDR3 runs 14 residues. Germline CDR1 and CDR2: MNHNY and SVGAGI (reference sequence).

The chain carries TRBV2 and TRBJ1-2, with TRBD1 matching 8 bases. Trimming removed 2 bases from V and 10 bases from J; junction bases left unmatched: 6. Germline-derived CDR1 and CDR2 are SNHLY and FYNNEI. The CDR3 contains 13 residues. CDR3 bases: TGTGCCAGCAGTGAATGGACAGGGACCCCCTACACCTTC. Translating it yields CASSEWTGTPYTF.

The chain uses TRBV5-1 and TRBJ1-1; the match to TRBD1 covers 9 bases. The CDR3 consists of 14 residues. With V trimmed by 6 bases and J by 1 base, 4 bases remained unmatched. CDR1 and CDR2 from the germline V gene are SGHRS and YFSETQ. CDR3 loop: CASTSTGGNTEAFF. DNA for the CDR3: TGCGCCAGCACCTCGACAGGGGGGAACACTGAAGCTTTCTTT.

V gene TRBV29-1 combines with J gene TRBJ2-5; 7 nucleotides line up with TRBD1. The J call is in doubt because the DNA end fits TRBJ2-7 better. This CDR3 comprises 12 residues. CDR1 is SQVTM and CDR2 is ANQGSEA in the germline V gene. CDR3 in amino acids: CSVRDRAREQYF. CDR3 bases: TGCAGCGTCCGAGACAGGGCCCGCGAGCAGTACTTC.

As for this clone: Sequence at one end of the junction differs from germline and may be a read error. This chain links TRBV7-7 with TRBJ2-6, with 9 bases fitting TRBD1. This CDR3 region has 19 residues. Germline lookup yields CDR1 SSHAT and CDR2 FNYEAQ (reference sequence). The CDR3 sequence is CASSHRGGDRDSGANVLTF. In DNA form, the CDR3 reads TGTGCTAGCAGCCATAGGGGGGGGGACAGGGACTCTGGGGCCAACGTCCTGACTTTC.

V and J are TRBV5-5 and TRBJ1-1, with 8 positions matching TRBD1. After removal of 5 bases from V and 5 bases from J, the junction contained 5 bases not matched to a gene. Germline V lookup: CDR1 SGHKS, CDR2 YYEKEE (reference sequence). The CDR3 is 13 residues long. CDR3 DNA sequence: TGTGCCAGCAGTCAGACAGGGGATACTGAAGCTTTCTTT. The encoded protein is CASSQTGDTEAFF.

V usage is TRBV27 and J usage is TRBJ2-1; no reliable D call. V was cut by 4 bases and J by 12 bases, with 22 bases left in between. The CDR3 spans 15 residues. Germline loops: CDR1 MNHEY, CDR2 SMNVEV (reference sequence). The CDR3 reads CASSSPHTRAPGQFF. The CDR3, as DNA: TGTGCCAGCAGTTCCCCCCACACACGAGCGCCGGGGCAGTTCTTC.

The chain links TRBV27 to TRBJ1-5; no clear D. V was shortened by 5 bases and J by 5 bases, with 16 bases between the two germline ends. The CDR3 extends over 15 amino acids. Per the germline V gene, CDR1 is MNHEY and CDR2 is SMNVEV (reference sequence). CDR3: CASSPEGPLDQPQHF. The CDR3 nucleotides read TGTGCCAGCAGTCCCGAGGGCCCATTGGATCAGCCCCAGCATTTT.

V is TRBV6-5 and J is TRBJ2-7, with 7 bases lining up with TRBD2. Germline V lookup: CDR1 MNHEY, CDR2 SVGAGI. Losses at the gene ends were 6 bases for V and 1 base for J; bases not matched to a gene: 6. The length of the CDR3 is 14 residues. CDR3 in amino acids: CASSRDYQSYEQYF. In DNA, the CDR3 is TGTGCCAGCAGCCGGGACTACCAATCCTACGAGCAGTACTTC.

The DNA of the CDR3 is TGTGCCAGCAGCGTAGAAAACGGAGGGCTAGGTCAACAGTATTTT. Its protein is CASSVENGGLGQQYF. The V call is TRBV9, the J call TRBJ2-3; D is possibly TRBD2 (6 bases). The CDR3 extends over 15 amino acids. CDR1 and CDR2 from the germline V gene are SGDLS and YYNGEE. V was clipped by 0 bases and J by 12 bases, with 20 bases between them. Full variable domain (missing parts from reference TRBV9 and TRBJ2-3): DSGVTQTPKHLITATGQRVTLRCSPRSGDLSVYWYQQSLDQGLQFLIQYYNGEERAKGNILERFSAQQFPDLHSELNLSSLELGDSALYFCASSVENGGLGQQYFGPGTRLTVL.

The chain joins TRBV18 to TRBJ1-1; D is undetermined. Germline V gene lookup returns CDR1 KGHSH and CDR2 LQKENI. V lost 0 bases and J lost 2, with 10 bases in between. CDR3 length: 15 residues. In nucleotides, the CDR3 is TGTGCCAGCTCACCACCGAACTCCATAAACACTGAAGCTTTCTTT. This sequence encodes CASSPPNSINTEAFF.

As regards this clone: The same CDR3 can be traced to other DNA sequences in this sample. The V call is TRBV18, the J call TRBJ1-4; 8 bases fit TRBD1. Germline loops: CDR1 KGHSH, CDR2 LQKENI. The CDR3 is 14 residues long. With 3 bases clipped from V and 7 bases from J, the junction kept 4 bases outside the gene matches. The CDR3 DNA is TGTGCCAGCTCACCTGACAGGGGAGGTGAAAAACTGTTTTTT. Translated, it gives CASSPDRGGEKLFF.

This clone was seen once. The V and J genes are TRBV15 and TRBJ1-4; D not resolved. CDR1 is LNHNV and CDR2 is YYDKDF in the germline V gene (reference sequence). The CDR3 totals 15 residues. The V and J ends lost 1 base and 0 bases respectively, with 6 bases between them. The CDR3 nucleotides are TGTGCCACCAGCAGAGCGGTCTCAACTAATGAAAAACTGTTTTTT. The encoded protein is CATSRAVSTNEKLFF.

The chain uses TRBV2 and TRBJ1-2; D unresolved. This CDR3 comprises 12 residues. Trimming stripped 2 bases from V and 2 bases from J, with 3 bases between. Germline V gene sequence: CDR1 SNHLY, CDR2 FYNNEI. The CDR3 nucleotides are TGTGCCAGCAGTGAACAGAACTATGGCTACACCTTC. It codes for CASSEQNYGYTF.

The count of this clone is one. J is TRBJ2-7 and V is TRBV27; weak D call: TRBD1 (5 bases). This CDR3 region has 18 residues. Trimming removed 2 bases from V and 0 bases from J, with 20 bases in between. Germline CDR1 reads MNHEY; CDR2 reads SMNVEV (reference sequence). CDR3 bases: TGTGCCAGCAGTTTAAAAGTACCAGGACACTCAGACTCCTACGAGCAGTACTTC. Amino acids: CASSLKVPGHSDSYEQYF.

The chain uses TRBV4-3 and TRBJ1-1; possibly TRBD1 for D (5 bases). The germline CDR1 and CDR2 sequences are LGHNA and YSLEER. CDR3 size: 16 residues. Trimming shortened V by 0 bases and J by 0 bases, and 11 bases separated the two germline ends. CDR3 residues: CASSQDLTGLNTEAFF. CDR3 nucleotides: TGCGCCAGCAGCCAAGATCTAACAGGACTGAACACTGAAGCTTTCTTT.

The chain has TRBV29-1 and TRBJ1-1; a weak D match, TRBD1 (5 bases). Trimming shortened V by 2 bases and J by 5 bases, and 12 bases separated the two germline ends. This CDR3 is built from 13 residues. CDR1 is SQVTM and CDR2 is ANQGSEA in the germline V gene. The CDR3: CSVERAGWTEAFF. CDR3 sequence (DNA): TGCAGCGTTGAAAGGGCAGGGTGGACTGAAGCTTTCTTT.

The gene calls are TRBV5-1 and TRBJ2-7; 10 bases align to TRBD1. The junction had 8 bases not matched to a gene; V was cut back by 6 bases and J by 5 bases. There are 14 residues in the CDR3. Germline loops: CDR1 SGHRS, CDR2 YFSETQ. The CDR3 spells CASNWETGGDEQYF. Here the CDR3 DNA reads TGCGCCAGCAACTGGGAGACAGGGGGCGACGAGCAGTACTTC.

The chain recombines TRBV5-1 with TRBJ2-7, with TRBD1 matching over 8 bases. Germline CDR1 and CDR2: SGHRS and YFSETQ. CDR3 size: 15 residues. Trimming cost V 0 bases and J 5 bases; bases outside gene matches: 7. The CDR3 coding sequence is TGCGCCAGCAGCTTGGTCCACGGACAGGGCAACGAGCAGTACTTC. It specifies CASSLVHGQGNEQYF.

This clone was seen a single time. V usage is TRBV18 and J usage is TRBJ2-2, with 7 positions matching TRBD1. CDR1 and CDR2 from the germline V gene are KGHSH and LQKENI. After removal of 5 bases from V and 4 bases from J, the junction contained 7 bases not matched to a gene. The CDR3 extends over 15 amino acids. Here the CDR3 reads CASSSMTGRTGELFF. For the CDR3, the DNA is TGTGCCAGCTCATCCATGACAGGGCGCACCGGGGAGCTGTTTTTT.

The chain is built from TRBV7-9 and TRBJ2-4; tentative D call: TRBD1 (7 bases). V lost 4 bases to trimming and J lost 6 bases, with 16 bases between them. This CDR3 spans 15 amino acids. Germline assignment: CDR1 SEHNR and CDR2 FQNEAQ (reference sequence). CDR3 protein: CASSSTRGTLNIQYF. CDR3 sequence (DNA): TGTGCCAGCAGCTCAACCAGGGGGACTTTAAACATTCAGTACTTC.

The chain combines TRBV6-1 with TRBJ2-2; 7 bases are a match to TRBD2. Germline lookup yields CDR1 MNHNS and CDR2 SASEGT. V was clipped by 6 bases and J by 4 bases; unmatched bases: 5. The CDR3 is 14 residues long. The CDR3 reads CASRGGVLTGELFF. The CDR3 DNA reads TGTGCCAGCAGGGGGGGGGTGCTCACCGGGGAGCTGTTTTTT.

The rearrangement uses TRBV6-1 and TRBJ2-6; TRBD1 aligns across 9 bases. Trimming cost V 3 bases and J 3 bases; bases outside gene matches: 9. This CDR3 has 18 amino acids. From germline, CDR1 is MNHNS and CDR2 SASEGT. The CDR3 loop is CASSETGQGVVGANVLTF. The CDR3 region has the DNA TGTGCCAGCAGTGAGACGGGACAGGGAGTGGTTGGGGCCAACGTCCTGACTTTC.

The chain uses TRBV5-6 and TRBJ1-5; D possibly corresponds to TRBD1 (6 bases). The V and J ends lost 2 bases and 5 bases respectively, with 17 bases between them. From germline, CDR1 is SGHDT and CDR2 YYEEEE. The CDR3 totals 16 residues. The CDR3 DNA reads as TGTGCCAGCAGCTTACGAGGTACAGGGAACTATCAGCCCCAGCATTTT. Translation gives CASSLRGTGNYQPQHF.

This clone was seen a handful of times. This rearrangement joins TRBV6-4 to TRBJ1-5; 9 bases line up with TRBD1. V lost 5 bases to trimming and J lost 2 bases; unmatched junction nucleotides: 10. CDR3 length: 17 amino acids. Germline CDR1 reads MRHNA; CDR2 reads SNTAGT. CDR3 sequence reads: CASSPQGADIGNQPQHF. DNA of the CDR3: TGTGCCAGCAGTCCACAGGGGGCAGATATTGGCAATCAGCCCCAGCATTTT.

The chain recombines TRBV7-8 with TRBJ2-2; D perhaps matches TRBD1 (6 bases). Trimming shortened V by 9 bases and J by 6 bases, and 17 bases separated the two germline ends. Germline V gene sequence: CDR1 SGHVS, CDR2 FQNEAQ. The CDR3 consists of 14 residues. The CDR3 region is CASRQAVSAGELFF. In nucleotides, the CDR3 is TGTGCCAGTCGACAGGCTGTCAGCGCCGGGGAGCTGTTTTTT. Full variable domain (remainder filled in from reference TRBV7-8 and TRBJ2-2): GAGVSQSPRYKVAKRGQDVALRCDPISGHVSLFWYQQALGQGPEFLTYFQNEAQLDKSGLPSDRFFAERPEGSVSTLKIQRTQQEDSAVYLCASRQAVSAGELFFGEGSRLTVL.

The CDR3, as DNA: TGTGCCTGGTATGGACAGGGGCGCACTAACTATGGCTACACCTTC. Translation: CAWYGQGRTNYGYTF. This chain uses TRBV30 with TRBJ1-2, with 9 bases fitting TRBD1. V trimming: 5 bases; J trimming: 0 bases; junction bases outside the gene matches: 7. CDR1 and CDR2 from the germline V gene are GTSNPN and SVGIG (reference sequence). CDR3 length: 15 amino acids.

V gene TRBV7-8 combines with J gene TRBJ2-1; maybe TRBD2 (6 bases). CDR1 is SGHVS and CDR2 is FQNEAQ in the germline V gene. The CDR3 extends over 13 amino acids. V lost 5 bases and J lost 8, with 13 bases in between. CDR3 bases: TGTGCCAGCAGCGGTAGGACTACTCATGAGCAGTTCTTC. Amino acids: CASSGRTTHEQFF.

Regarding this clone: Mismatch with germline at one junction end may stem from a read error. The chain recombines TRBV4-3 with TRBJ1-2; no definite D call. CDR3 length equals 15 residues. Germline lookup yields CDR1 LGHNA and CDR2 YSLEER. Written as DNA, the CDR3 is TGCGCCAGCAGGCAAGACCGAGAGTTAAACTATGGCTACACCTTC. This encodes CASRQDRELNYGYTF.

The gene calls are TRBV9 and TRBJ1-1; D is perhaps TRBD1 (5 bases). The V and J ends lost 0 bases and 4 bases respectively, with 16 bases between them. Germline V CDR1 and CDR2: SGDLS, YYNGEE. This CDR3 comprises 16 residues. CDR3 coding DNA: TGTGCCAGCAGCGTAGCGGCAGGGTTAGGCCCCACTGAAGCTTTCTTT. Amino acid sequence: CASSVAAGLGPTEAFF.